This T cell receptor (beta chain) is from a study of technical replicates of blood from a few donors. The CDR3 runs to 16 residues. This table comes from immunoSEQ multiplex PCR, and its TCRdb copy is limited to in-frame clones, with some not included. The sample includes 65,000 to 75,000 clones, approximately 86% of them seen just once. The genes are TRBV21-1 and TRBJ1-5; the table's D gene call, TRBD1, was not cross checked with the DNA. TRBV21-1 is a recognized pseudogene. The origin of this receptor is a human donor in good health. Some clones in this sample may be carry-over from other donors' samples. Sample: PBMCs. CDR3 loop: CASSNVARACRKPQHF. The CDR3 DNA reads TGTGCCAGCAGCAACGTGGCCAGGGCATGTAGGAAGCCCCAGCATTTT.